This passage covers 17 T cell receptor beta chains from one sample sequenced in a study of spatial heterogeneity in lung cancer. TCRdb itself ran the 5' RACE reads through MiXCR, one entry per CDR3 protein. The sample lists 2,000 to 3,000 distinct CDR3 sequences; about 4.1% were seen once. The time point was: sample taken at primary tumor resection. Unsorted whole RNA samples from tumor, nontumor lung or frozen PBMC were sequenced. The source material was normal lung tissue next to the tumor, sampled at surgery. The receptors originated from a female donor with early-stage non-small cell lung cancer.

This clonotype counts as medium-sized (0.01 to 0.1%). The chain carries TRBV7-2 and TRBJ1-5, with D hard to call. The CDR3 consists of 15 residues. Trimming shortened V by 3 bases and J by 0 bases, and 9 bases separated the two germline ends. Germline assignment: CDR1 SGHTA and CDR2 FQGNSA. CDR3 sequence (DNA): TGTGCCAGCAGCTTGACCACCTATAGCAATCAGCCCCAGCATTTT. This translates into CASSLTTYSNQPQHF.

This clonotype is judged large. The V gene is TRBV5-1, the J gene TRBJ1-6; no definite D call. This CDR3 is 14 amino acids long. Per the germline V gene, CDR1 is SGHRS and CDR2 is YFSETQ. Trimming removed 4 bases from V and 8 bases from J, with 13 bases in between. CDR3 sequence (DNA): TGCGCCAGCAGCAGCCGGGAGGCGGATTCACCCCTCCACTTT. This codes for CASSSREADSPLHF.

In this sample, this clonotype is large. The CDR3, as DNA: TGTGCCAGCAGCTTAGAGCAGGGCACTGAAGCTTTCTTT. Protein product: CASSLEQGTEAFF. J is TRBJ1-1 and V is TRBV7-9, with a weak D call TRBD1 (5 bases). The CDR3 runs to 13 residues. The V end was cut by 1 base, the J end by 4 bases, with 7 bases between. Germline CDR1 and CDR2: SEHNR and FQNEAQ (reference sequence).

Sample share makes this clonotype medium-sized. The chain combines TRBV6-2 or TRBV6-3 with TRBJ1-1, with a weak D call TRBD1 (6 bases). V was cut by 7 bases and J by 5 bases, with 8 bases left in between. CDR3 length equals 11 residues. CDR1 is MNHEY, CDR2 SVGEGT, per germline. The CDR3, as DNA: TGTGCCAGCACCCAGGGGACTGAAGCTTTCTTT. This encodes CASTQGTEAFF.

Many counts were recorded for this clonotype. The J gene is TRBJ2-3, the V gene TRBV15, with D hard to call. V was shortened by 0 bases and J by 1 base, with 5 bases between the two germline ends. Germline V CDR1 and CDR2: LNHNV, YYDKDF (reference sequence). The CDR3 is made up of 14 amino acids. The CDR3 nucleotides read TGTGCCACCAGCAGAGATTTAGGCACAGATACGCAGTATTTT. Protein: CATSRDLGTDTQYF.

This clonotype is categorized as medium-sized. J is TRBJ1-2 and V is TRBV12-3 or TRBV12-4; D uncertain. CDR3 length: 14 residues. Trimming removed 6 bases from V and 1 base from J, with 12 bases in between. The CDR3 reads CASSPYTVNYGYTF. For the CDR3, the DNA is TGTGCCAGCAGCCCTTACACAGTTAACTATGGCTACACCTTC.

In its sample, this clonotype is medium-sized. The V gene is TRBV12-3 or TRBV12-4, the J gene TRBJ2-1; D not resolved. CDR3 length: 14 residues. V dropped 6 bases and J dropped 6 bases, with 15 bases sitting between them. In DNA form, the CDR3 reads TGTGCCAGCAGCTCCGAATACAACACCAATGAGCAGTTCTTC. Translated, it gives CASSSEYNTNEQFF.

In this sample, this clonotype turned up many times. This chain uses TRBV9 with TRBJ2-2; D tentatively reads TRBD1 or TRBD2 (5 bases each). Germline values: CDR1 SGDLS, CDR2 YYNGEE. Trimming shortened V by 7 bases and J by 1 base, and 11 bases separated the two germline ends. CDR3 length: 14 residues. The CDR3 sequence is CASHGTVNTGELFF. In DNA form, the CDR3 reads TGTGCCAGCCACGGGACGGTGAACACCGGGGAGCTGTTTTTT.

This clonotype was recorded at least ten times. This chain uses TRBV29-1 with TRBJ2-2, with no clear D. CDR3 length: 14 residues. Germline-derived CDR1 and CDR2 are SQVTM and ANQGSEA. Trimming removed 7 bases from V and 0 bases from J, with 12 bases in between. The CDR3 coding sequence is TGCAGCGCGGCCAGTATATCGAACACCGGGGAGCTGTTTTTT. Its protein is CSAASISNTGELFF.

By frequency in the sample, this clonotype is medium-sized (0.01 to 0.1%). The rearrangement links TRBV6-5 to TRBJ2-2; D possibly matches TRBD1 or TRBD2 (6 bases each). CDR1 is MNHEY and CDR2 is SVGAGI in the germline V gene. The germline V and J ends were trimmed by 2 bases and 0 bases, with 7 bases remaining between them. The CDR3 sequence is 15 residues long. CDR3 DNA sequence: TGTGCCAGCAGTTACAGGGGGGCGAACACCGGGGAGCTGTTTTTT. Its translation is CASSYRGANTGELFF.

This clonotype is labeled medium-sized. V and J are TRBV9 and TRBJ1-5; 9 positions agree with TRBD1. The CDR3 length is 18 residues. The V gene end was trimmed by 0 bases and the J gene end by 2 bases; junction bases not matched to a gene: 9. Germline V gene lookup returns CDR1 SGDLS and CDR2 YYNGEE. The CDR3 bases are TGTGCCAGCAGCGTAGACCCGGACAGGGGAAACGGCAATCAGCCCCAGCATTTT. It encodes CASSVDPDRGNGNQPQHF.

This clonotype has more than one count but fewer than ten. The gene calls are TRBV28 and TRBJ2-5; D gene ambiguous. Per the germline V gene, CDR1 is MDHEN and CDR2 is SYDVKM. Trimming took 3 bases from V and 3 from J, leaving 14 bases between them. The CDR3 has 15 residues. Here the CDR3 reads CASSFVGSLKETQYF. The DNA for the CDR3 is TGTGCCAGCAGTTTTGTAGGCAGCCTGAAAGAGACCCAGTACTTC. Combining the CDR3 with reference TRBV28 and TRBJ2-5 gives the whole variable domain DVKVTQSSRYLVKRTGEKVFLECVQDMDHENMFWYRQDPGLGLRLIYFSYDVKMKEKGDIPEGYSVSREKKERFSLILESASTNQTSMYLCASSFVGSLKETQYFGPGTRLLVL.

This clonotype was seen ten or more times. The rearrangement joins TRBV5-1 to TRBJ2-2; no definite D call. The CDR3 has 12 residues. Germline CDR1 is SGHRS and CDR2 is YFSETQ. V was trimmed by 0 bases and J by 3 bases, leaving 0 bases between them. The CDR3 protein is CASSLDTGELFF. For the CDR3, the DNA is TGCGCCAGCAGCTTGGACACCGGGGAGCTGTTTTTT.

By share, this clonotype ranks as medium-sized. The rearrangement uses TRBV7-8 and TRBJ2-7; D might be TRBD2 (6 bases). The CDR3 has 16 residues. Looked up from germline, CDR1 is SGHVS and CDR2 is FQNEAQ. V shed 0 bases and J shed 2 bases, with 14 bases lying between them. This CDR3 is CASSLAGRDAAYEQYF. The CDR3 bases are TGTGCCAGCAGCTTAGCGGGGCGGGATGCAGCCTACGAGCAGTACTTC. Full variable domain (missing parts from reference TRBV7-8 and TRBJ2-7): GAGVSQSPRYKVAKRGQDVALRCDPISGHVSLFWYQQALGQGPEFLTYFQNEAQLDKSGLPSDRFFAERPEGSVSTLKIQRTQQEDSAVYLCASSLAGRDAAYEQYFGPGTRLTVT.

The CDR3 DNA sequence: TGTGCCAGCAGCTTAGGGGCGGGGGCAGGTGAGCAGTTCTTC. Protein product: CASSLGAGAGEQFF. The J gene is TRBJ2-1, the V gene TRBV7-9; a weak D match, TRBD2 (7 bases). The germline V gene encodes CDR1 SEHNR and CDR2 FQNEAQ (reference sequence). V shed 1 base and J shed 9 bases, with 13 bases lying between them. The length of the CDR3 is 14 residues.

This clonotype showed up just once. The V and J genes are TRBV12-3 or TRBV12-4 and TRBJ2-5; TRBD1 matches 12 bases. The CDR3 extends over 20 amino acids. V shed 4 bases, J shed 1 base, and the junction held 16 bases outside the gene matches. In DNA form, the CDR3 reads TGTGCCAGCAGTTCTAGACCTCCGGGACAGGGGGCTTTTGGCCAAGAGACCCAGTACTTC. Residues: CASSSRPPGQGAFGQETQYF.

This clonotype was seen many times. V usage is TRBV6-2 or TRBV6-3 and J usage is TRBJ1-1; D gene uncertain. There are 11 residues in the CDR3. Trimming left V 5 bases short and J 6 bases short, with 7 bases between. The germline gives CDR1 MNHEY, CDR2 SVGEGT. CDR3 region: CASSRGPEAFF. For the CDR3, the DNA is TGTGCCAGCAGTCGAGGGCCTGAAGCTTTCTTT.